This TCR beta chain derives from a study of blood T cells in healthy people across ages. This CDR3 has 14 amino acids. Germline V gene data show CDR1 as SGHTA and CDR2 as FQGNSA. The V segment lost 1 base and the J segment 10 bases; nucleotides outside the gene matches: 5. Together with a sample-barcoded 5' primer, a J-beta primer mix was included in a second PCR lasting about 7 to 12 cycles. Each CDR3 protein is one row after TCRdb ran MiXCR on the 5' RACE reads. The repertoire holds under 800,000 distinct CDR3 sequences, under 25% seen once, with 3% to 4% in the top ten. The V and J genes are TRBV7-2 and TRBJ2-1; 9 bases map to TRBD1. The clonotype originates from a man aged 65 to 79 in good health. The sample was blood. CDR3 sequence: CASSLGGTGREQFF. The CDR3 DNA is TGTGCCAGCAGCTTAGGAGGGACAGGGCGGGAGCAGTTCTTC.